One T cell receptor (beta chain) is described in this entry. Its antigen is not known. This entry comes from a study of blood T cells in healthy people across ages. Points from the study as a whole: Nothing was known about donor CMV status, and this possibly confounded expanded clonotype changes. Because sorting was not performed, PBMCs prevented conclusive naive versus antigen-experienced comparison.

A second PCR, run for roughly 7 to 11 cycles, used a sample-barcoded 5' primer plus a J-beta primer mix. Via MiXCR, TCRdb re-called the 5' RACE reads, giving one row per CDR3 protein. The profile shows fewer than 2,000,000 distinct CDR3 sequences, approximately 39% of them singletons. The V gene's germline CDR1 is SEHNR and CDR2 FQNEAQ (reference sequence). Trimming took off 6 bases at V and 4 bases at J, with 12 bases between the two ends. The CDR3 length is 13 residues. The chain combines TRBV7-9 with TRBJ2-5; D unclear. Material: blood. This TCR derives from a human donor in good health. CDR3 loop: CASRYPLRETQYF. The DNA of the CDR3 is TGTGCCAGCAGATACCCCCTACGAGAGACCCAGTACTTC.